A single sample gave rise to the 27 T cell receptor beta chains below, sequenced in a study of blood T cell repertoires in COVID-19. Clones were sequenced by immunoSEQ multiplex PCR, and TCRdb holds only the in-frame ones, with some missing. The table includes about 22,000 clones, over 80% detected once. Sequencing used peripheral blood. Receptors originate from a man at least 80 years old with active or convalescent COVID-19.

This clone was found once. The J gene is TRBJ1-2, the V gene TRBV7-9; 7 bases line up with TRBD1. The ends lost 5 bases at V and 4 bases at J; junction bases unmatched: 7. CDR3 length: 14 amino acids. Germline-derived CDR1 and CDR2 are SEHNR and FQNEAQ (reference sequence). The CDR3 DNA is TGTGCCAGCAGCCCCCAGGAGGGGGCCTATGGCTACACCTTC. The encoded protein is CASSPQEGAYGYTF. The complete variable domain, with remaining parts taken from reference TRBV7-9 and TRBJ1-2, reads DTGVSQNPRHKITKRGQNVTFRCDPISEHNRLYWYRQTLGQGPEFLTYFQNEAQLEKSRLLSDRFSAERPKGSFSTLEIQRTEQGDSAMYLCASSPQEGAYGYTFGSGTRLTVV.

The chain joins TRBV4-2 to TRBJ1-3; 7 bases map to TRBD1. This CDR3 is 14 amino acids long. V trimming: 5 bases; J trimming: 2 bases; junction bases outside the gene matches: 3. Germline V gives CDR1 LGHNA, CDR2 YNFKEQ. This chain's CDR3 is CASSSDRAGNTIYF. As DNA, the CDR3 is TGTGCCAGCAGCTCAGACAGGGCTGGAAACACCATATATTTT.

The DNA for the CDR3 is TGTGCCAGCAGCTTGACAAAGAACACTGAAGCTTTCTTT. This translates into CASSLTKNTEAFF. The chain links TRBV11-2 to TRBJ1-1, with D hard to call. V was trimmed by 3 bases and J by 1 base, leaving 6 bases between them. The germline CDR1 and CDR2 sequences are SGHAT and FQNNGV. This CDR3 contains 13 residues.

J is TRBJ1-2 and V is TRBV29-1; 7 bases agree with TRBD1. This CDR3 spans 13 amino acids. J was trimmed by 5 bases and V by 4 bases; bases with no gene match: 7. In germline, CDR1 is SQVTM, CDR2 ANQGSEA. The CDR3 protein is CSVGDRAGYGYTF. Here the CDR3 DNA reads TGCAGCGTTGGAGACAGGGCTGGGTATGGCTACACCTTC.

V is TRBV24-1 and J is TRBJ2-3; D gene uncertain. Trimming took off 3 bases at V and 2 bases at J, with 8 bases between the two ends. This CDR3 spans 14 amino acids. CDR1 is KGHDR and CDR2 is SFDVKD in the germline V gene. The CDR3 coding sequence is TGTGCCACCAGTGATACCGCGGTCACAGATACGCAGTATTTT. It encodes CATSDTAVTDTQYF.

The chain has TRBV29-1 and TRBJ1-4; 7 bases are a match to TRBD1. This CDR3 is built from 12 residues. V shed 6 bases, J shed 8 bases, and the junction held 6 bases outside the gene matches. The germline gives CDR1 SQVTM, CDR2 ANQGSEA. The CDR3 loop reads CSVMTGREKLFF. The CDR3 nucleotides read TGCAGCGTGATGACAGGGAGAGAAAAACTGTTTTTT.

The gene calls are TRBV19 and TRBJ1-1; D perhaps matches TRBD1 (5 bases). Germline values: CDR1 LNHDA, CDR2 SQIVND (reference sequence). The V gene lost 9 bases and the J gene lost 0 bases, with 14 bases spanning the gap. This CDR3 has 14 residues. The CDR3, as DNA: TGTGCCAGCACGGGGGGGTTAGTGAACACTGAAGCTTTCTTT. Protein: CASTGGLVNTEAFF.

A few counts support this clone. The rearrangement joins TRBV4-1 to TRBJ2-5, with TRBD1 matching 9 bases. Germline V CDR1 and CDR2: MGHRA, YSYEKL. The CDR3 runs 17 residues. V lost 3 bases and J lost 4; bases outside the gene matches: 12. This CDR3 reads CASSQTGQGRFIETQYF. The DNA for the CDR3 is TGCGCCAGCAGCCAGACTGGACAGGGGCGGTTTATAGAGACCCAGTACTTC.

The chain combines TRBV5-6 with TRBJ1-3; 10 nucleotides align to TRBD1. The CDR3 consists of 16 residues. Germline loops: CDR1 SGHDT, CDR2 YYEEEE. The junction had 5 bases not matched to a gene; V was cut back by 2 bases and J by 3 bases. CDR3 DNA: TGTGCCAGCAGCTTTCTCGGGACAGGGGTTGGAAACACCATATATTTT. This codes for CASSFLGTGVGNTIYF.

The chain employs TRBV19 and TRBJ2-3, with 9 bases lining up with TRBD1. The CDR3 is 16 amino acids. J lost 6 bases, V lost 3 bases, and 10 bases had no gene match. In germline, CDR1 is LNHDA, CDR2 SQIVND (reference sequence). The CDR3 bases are TGTGCCAGTAGTATGCCAGGGGACAGGGAACATGATACGCAGTATTTT. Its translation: CASSMPGDREHDTQYF. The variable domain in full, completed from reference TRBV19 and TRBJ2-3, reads DGGITQSPKYLFRKEGQNVTLSCEQNLNHDAMYWYRQDPGQGLRLIYYSQIVNDFQKGDIAEGYSVSREKKESFPLTVTSAQKNPTAFYLCASSMPGDREHDTQYFGPGTRLTVL.

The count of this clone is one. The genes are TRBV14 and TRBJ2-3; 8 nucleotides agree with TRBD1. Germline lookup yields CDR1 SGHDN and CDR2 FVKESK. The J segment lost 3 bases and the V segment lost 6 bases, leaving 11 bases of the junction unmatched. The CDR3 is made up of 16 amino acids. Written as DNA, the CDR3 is TGTGCCAGCAGTCAACGGACAGGGTTTAGAACAGATACGCAGTATTTT. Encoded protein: CASSQRTGFRTDTQYF.

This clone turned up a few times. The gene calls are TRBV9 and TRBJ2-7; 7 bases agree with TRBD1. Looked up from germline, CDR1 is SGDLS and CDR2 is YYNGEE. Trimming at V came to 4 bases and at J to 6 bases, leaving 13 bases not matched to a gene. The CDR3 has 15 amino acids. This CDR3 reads CASSQRQGGIAEQYF. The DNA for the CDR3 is TGTGCCAGCAGCCAGCGACAGGGTGGTATTGCCGAGCAGTACTTC.

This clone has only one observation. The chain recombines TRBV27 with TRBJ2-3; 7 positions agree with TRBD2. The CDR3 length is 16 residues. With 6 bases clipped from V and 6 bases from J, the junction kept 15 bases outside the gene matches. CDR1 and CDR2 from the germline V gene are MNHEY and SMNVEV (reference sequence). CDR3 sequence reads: CASRSGLDHYADTQYF. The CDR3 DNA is TGTGCCAGCAGATCCGGACTAGATCATTATGCGGATACGCAGTATTTT.

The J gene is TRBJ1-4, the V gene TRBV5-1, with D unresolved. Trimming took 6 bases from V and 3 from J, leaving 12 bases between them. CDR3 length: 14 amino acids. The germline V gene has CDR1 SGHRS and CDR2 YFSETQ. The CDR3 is CASTRTGANEKLFF. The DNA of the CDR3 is TGCGCCAGCACCAGGACGGGAGCTAATGAAAAACTGTTTTTT.

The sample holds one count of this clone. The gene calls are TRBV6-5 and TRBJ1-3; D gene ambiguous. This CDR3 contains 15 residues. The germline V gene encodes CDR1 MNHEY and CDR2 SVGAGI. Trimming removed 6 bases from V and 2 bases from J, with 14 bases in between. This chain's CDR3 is CASSPLDFPGNTIYF. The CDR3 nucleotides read TGTGCCAGCAGCCCCTTGGACTTCCCTGGAAACACCATATATTTT.

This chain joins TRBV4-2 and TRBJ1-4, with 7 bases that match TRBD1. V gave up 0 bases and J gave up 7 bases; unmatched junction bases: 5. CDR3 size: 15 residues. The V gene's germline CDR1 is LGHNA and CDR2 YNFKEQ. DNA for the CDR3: TGTGCCAGCAGCCAAGATAGGGGGCAGGTTGAAAAACTGTTTTTT. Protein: CASSQDRGQVEKLFF.

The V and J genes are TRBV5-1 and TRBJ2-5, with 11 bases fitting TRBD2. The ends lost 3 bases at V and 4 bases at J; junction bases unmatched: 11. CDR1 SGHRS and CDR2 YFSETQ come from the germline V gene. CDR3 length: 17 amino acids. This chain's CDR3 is CASSSENLAGGRETQYF. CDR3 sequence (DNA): TGCGCCAGCAGCTCGGAGAATTTAGCGGGAGGGCGAGAGACCCAGTACTTC.

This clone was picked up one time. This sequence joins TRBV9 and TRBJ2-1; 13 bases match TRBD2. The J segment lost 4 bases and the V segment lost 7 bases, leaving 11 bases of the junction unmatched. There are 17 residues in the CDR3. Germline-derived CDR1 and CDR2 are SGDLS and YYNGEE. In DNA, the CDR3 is TGTGCCAGCGGGAGACCCGCACTAGCGGGGGGGTACAATGAGCAGTTCTTC. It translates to CASGRPALAGGYNEQFF.

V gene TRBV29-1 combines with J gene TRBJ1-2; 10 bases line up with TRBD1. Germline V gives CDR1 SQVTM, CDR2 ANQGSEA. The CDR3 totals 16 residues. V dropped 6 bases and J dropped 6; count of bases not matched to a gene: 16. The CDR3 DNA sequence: TGCAGCGTGCTAGGGGACAGGGGTTCGTTCGGGAATGGCTACACCTTC. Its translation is CSVLGDRGSFGNGYTF. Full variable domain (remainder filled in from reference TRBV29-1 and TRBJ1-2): SAVISQKPSRDICQRGTSLTIQCQVDSQVTMMFWYRQQPGQSLTLIATANQGSEATYESGFVIDKFPISRPNLTFSTLTVSNMSPEDSSIYLCSVLGDRGSFGNGYTFGSGTRLTVV.

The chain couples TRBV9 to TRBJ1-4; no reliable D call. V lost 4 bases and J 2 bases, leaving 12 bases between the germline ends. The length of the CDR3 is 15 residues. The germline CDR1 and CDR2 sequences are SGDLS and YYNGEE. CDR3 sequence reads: CASSKMGGTNEKLFF. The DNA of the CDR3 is TGTGCCAGCAGCAAGATGGGAGGGACTAATGAAAAACTGTTTTTT.

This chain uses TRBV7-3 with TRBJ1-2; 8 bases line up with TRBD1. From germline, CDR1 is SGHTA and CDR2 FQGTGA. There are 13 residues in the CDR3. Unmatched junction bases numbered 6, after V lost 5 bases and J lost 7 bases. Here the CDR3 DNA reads TGTGCCAGCAGCCCCGGACAGGGAGGTGGCTACACCTTC. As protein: CASSPGQGGGYTF.

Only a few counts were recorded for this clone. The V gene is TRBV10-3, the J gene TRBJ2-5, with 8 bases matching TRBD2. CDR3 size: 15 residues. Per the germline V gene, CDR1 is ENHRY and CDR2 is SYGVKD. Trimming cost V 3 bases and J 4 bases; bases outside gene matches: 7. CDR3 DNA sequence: TGTGCCATCAGTGAATTGGGACTAGGGTTAGAGACCCAGTACTTC. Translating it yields CAISELGLGLETQYF.

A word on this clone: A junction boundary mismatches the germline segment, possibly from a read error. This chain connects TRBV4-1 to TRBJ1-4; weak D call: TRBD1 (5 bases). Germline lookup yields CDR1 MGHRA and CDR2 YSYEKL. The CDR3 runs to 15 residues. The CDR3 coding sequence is TGCGCCAGCAGGCAAGTCGGACACACTAATGAAAAACTGTTTTTT. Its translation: CASRQVGHTNEKLFF.

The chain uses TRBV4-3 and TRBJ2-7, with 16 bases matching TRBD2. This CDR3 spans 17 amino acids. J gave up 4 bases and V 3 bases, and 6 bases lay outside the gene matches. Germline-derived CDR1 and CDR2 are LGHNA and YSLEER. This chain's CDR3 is CASSQGLAGGYSYEQYF. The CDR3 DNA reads TGCGCCAGCAGCCAGGGACTAGCGGGGGGGTATTCTTACGAGCAGTACTTC.

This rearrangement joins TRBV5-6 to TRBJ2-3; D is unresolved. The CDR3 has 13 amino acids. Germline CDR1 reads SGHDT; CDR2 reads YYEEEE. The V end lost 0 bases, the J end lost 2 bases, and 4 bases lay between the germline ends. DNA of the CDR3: TGTGCCAGCAGCTTGGGACTCACAGATACGCAGTATTTT. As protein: CASSLGLTDTQYF.

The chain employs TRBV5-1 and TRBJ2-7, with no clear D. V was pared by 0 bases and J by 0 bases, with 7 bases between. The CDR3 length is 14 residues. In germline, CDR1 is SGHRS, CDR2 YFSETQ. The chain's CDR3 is CASSLEASSYEQYF. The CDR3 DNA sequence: TGCGCCAGCAGCTTGGAAGCGAGCTCCTACGAGCAGTACTTC.

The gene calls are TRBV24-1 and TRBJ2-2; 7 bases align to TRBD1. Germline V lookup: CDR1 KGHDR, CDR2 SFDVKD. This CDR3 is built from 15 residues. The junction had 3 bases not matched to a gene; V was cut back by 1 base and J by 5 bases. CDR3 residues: CATSDFSRGTGELFF. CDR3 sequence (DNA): TGTGCCACCAGTGATTTCTCCAGGGGGACCGGGGAGCTGTTTTTT.